The next 29 T cell receptor beta chains were all read from a single sample in a study of control samples from healthy donors and cancer patients. TCRdb's table, derived via immunoSEQ multiplex PCR, lists solely in-frame clones and lacks some. The repertoire holds about 160,000 clones, with 90% to 95% as singletons. The sequencing input was PBMCs. The receptors shown here come from a man aged 55-75 years with colorectal cancer.

The rearrangement links TRBV2 to TRBJ1-2; tentatively, D is TRBD1 (6 bases). The CDR3 loop spans 12 amino acids. Germline CDR1 is SNHLY and CDR2 is FYNNEI. Trimming stripped 11 bases from V and 0 bases from J, with 10 bases between. CDR3 in DNA: TGTGCCGGGCAGGGGCCTAACTATGGCTACACCTTC. It encodes CAGQGPNYGYTF.

This chain joins TRBV4-1 and TRBJ2-2, with 7 bases that match TRBD2. Per the germline V gene, CDR1 is MGHRA and CDR2 is YSYEKL. The length of the CDR3 is 15 residues. With 4 bases clipped from V and 3 bases from J, the junction kept 5 bases outside the gene matches. The CDR3 loop reads CASSLSGEDTGELFF. CDR3 sequence (DNA): TGCGCCAGCAGCCTAAGCGGGGAGGACACCGGGGAGCTGTTTTTT.

About this clone itself: A junction end diverges from the germline sequence, so it may reflect a read error. This chain uses TRBV5-8 with TRBJ1-2, with 9 bases matching TRBD1. Germline V gives CDR1 SGHTS, CDR2 YDEGEE. This CDR3 contains 12 residues. This CDR3 is CASSPGQGMPPF. The DNA of the CDR3 is TGTGCCAGCAGCCCCGGACAGGGGATGCCCCCCTTC.

This chain joins TRBV9 and TRBJ1-2; no definite D call. This CDR3 has 15 amino acids. Trimming removed 0 bases at V and 9 bases at J, with 18 bases between. From germline, CDR1 is SGDLS and CDR2 YYNGEE. The CDR3 protein is CASSVEGGRTRRYTF. In DNA form, the CDR3 reads TGTGCCAGCAGCGTAGAAGGAGGGCGGACGCGTCGCTACACCTTC.

This rearrangement joins TRBV5-1 to TRBJ1-6; no clear D. The CDR3 length is 16 residues. The V gene's germline CDR1 is SGHRS and CDR2 YFSETQ. Trimming cost V 1 base and J 0 bases, with 8 bases left between them. The DNA of the CDR3 is TGCGCCAGCAGCTTGTCGGGGTCCTCCTATAATTCACCCCTCCACTTT. Protein sequence: CASSLSGSSYNSPLHF.

The table lists this clone with a count of one. The rearrangement links TRBV19 to TRBJ2-2; D is possibly TRBD1 (5 bases). Deletions cut 6 bases from V and 4 bases from J, with 30 bases between. The germline V gene has CDR1 LNHDA and CDR2 SQIVND (reference sequence). There are 20 residues in the CDR3. CDR3 amino acids: CASRGWFRRMDERGTGELFF. For the CDR3, the DNA is TGTGCCAGTAGAGGTTGGTTCCGTCGAATGGATGAAAGGGGCACCGGGGAGCTGTTTTTT.

The chain is built from TRBV5-1 and TRBJ2-1, with a possible D match to TRBD1 (6 bases). CDR1 is SGHRS, CDR2 YFSETQ, per germline. CDR3 length: 15 amino acids. V gave up 5 bases and J gave up 7 bases, with 19 bases separating them. The CDR3 DNA sequence: TGCGCCAGCAGACCCGACAGGAGTCTTAAGAATGAGCAGTTCTTC. It yields the protein CASRPDRSLKNEQFF.

This sequence joins TRBV5-4 and TRBJ2-7; D might be TRBD1 (5 bases). V was clipped by 4 bases and J by 0 bases, with 14 bases between them. There are 15 residues in the CDR3. Germline values: CDR1 SGHNT, CDR2 YYREEE (reference sequence). CDR3 sequence (DNA): TGTGCCAGCAGCCGTGGGGCGGACCGCTCCTACGAGCAGTACTTC. Its protein is CASSRGADRSYEQYF.

This clone appeared once. The chain uses TRBV11-3 and TRBJ1-1; D is ambiguous. Germline CDR1 reads SGHNT; CDR2 reads YENEEA. V was pared by 5 bases and J by 0 bases, with 7 bases between. This CDR3 has 13 amino acids. As DNA, the CDR3 is TGTGCCAGCAGCCACAAATTGAACACTGAAGCTTTCTTT. This translates into CASSHKLNTEAFF. Using reference TRBV11-3 and TRBJ1-1 for the parts outside the CDR3, the full variable domain is EAGVVQSPRYKIIEKKQPVAFWCNPISGHNTLYWYLQNLGQGPELLIRYENEEAVDDSQLPKDRFSAERLKGVDSTLKIQPAELGDSAVYLCASSHKLNTEAFFGQGTRLTVV.

The chain joins TRBV5-4 to TRBJ1-5, with D hard to call. The germline CDR1 and CDR2 sequences are SGHNT and YYREEE (reference sequence). The CDR3 is 13 amino acids. V shed 0 bases and J shed 6 bases, with 7 bases lying between them. CDR3 residues: CASSLDPGQPQHF. As DNA, the CDR3 is TGTGCCAGCAGCTTGGATCCGGGTCAGCCCCAGCATTTT. The full variable domain, in which reference TRBV5-4 and TRBJ1-5 provide the parts outside the CDR3, is ETGVTQSPTHLIKTRGQQVTLRCSSQSGHNTVSWYQQALGQGPQFIFQYYREEENGRGNFPPRFSGLQFPNYSSELNVNALELDDSALYLCASSLDPGQPQHFGDGTRLSIL.

The V call is TRBV6-5, the J call TRBJ2-7, with D perhaps matching TRBD2 (6 bases). Germline lookup yields CDR1 MNHEY and CDR2 SVGAGI. V was trimmed by 6 bases and J by 5 bases, leaving 17 bases between them. This CDR3 is 14 amino acids long. For the CDR3, the DNA is TGTGCCAGCAGCGGGGATGGGGGGTCTCACGAGCAGTACTTC. Translating it yields CASSGDGGSHEQYF.

In regard to this clone: Its ends do not fully match the called genes, so a read error is possible. The rearrangement uses TRBV11-2 and TRBJ2-4; 10 bases map to TRBD1. The V gene's germline CDR1 is SGHAT and CDR2 FQNNGV. CDR3 size: 11 residues. DNA for the CDR3: TGTGCCAGCAGCCCGGGACAGGGGACGGACTTC. Translated: CASSPGQGTDF.

The V call is TRBV27, the J call TRBJ2-5; D not resolved. Germline values: CDR1 MNHEY, CDR2 SMNVEV (reference sequence). Trimming left V 2 bases short and J 2 bases short, with 6 bases between. The CDR3 length is 13 residues. CDR3 residues: CASSLGEQETQYF. CDR3 nucleotides: TGTGCCAGCAGTTTAGGAGAGCAAGAGACCCAGTACTTC.

V usage is TRBV24-1 and J usage is TRBJ2-2, with D unclear. V was pared by 4 bases and J by 2 bases, with 4 bases between. The CDR3 is made up of 13 amino acids. CDR1 KGHDR and CDR2 SFDVKD come from the germline V gene. The CDR3 sequence: CATSEQNTGELFF. DNA of the CDR3: TGTGCCACCAGTGAGCAAAACACCGGGGAGCTGTTTTTT.

The chain employs TRBV29-1 and TRBJ1-2; TRBD1 matches at 7 bases. With V trimmed by 6 bases and J by 7 bases, 5 bases remained unmatched. The CDR3 contains 11 residues. Germline CDR1 reads SQVTM; CDR2 reads ANQGSEA. For the CDR3, the DNA is TGCAGCGTGACAGGGTCGGGTGGCTACACCTTC. Protein sequence: CSVTGSGGYTF.

About this clone itself: Other nucleotide sequences in the sample specify the same CDR3. The rearrangement uses TRBV9 and TRBJ2-2; D not certain. This CDR3 spans 13 amino acids. Deletions cut 0 bases from V and 2 bases from J, with 2 bases between. Germline assignment: CDR1 SGDLS and CDR2 YYNGEE. The CDR3 protein is CASSVGNTGELFF. Here the CDR3 DNA reads TGTGCCAGCAGCGTAGGTAACACCGGGGAGCTGTTTTTT.

With respect to this clone: Other DNA sequences in the same sample also yield this CDR3. This chain joins TRBV19 and TRBJ2-6; a weak D match, TRBD1 (5 bases). V lost 6 bases and J 0 bases, leaving 6 bases between the germline ends. CDR1 is LNHDA and CDR2 is SQIVND in the germline V gene (reference sequence). CDR3 length equals 14 residues. For the CDR3, the DNA is TGTGCCAGTAGCAGGGACTCTGGGGCCAACGTCCTGACTTTC. This sequence encodes CASSRDSGANVLTF.

The chain recombines TRBV28 with TRBJ2-2; 7 bases map to TRBD2. The V gene end was trimmed by 10 bases and the J gene end by 2 bases; junction bases not matched to a gene: 7. This CDR3 comprises 14 residues. From germline, CDR1 is MDHEN and CDR2 SYDVKM. The CDR3 loop is CATRRGINTGELFF. The CDR3 DNA reads as TGTGCCACCCGGCGGGGGATTAACACCGGGGAGCTGTTTTTT.

The chain has TRBV3-1 (or the pseudogene TRBV3-2) and TRBJ1-3; D is uncertain. CDR1 and CDR2 from the germline V gene are LGHDT and YNNKEL (reference sequence). The CDR3 has 15 residues. Trimming removed 1 base at V and 0 bases at J, with 7 bases between. The CDR3 reads CASSQVLSSGNTIYF. For the CDR3, the DNA is TGTGCCAGCAGCCAAGTACTCAGCTCTGGAAACACCATATATTTT.

The chain employs TRBV9 and TRBJ2-7, with 8 bases matching TRBD1. CDR1 is SGDLS, CDR2 YYNGEE, per germline. The V gene end was trimmed by 2 bases and the J gene end by 5 bases; junction bases not matched to a gene: 6. CDR3 length equals 14 residues. The CDR3 loop reads CASSVAGGSDEQYF. CDR3 in DNA: TGTGCCAGCAGCGTGGCAGGGGGCAGCGACGAGCAGTACTTC. Together with reference TRBV9 and TRBJ2-7, the CDR3 gives the full variable domain: DSGVTQTPKHLITATGQRVTLRCSPRSGDLSVYWYQQSLDQGLQFLIQYYNGEERAKGNILERFSAQQFPDLHSELNLSSLELGDSALYFCASSVAGGSDEQYFGPGTRLTVT.

Concerning this clone: The junction differs from germline at one of its ends, possibly a read error. J is TRBJ1-2 and V is TRBV7-9; 7 nucleotides match TRBD1. Germline CDR1 is SEHNR and CDR2 is FQNEAQ (reference sequence). This CDR3 has 14 amino acids. The CDR3 here is CASSLSTSFGTELF. The CDR3 bases are TGTGCCAGCAGCTTATCAACCAGTTTCGGGACAGAGCTCTTC.

The chain recombines TRBV2 with TRBJ1-4, with unresolved D. V lost 3 bases to trimming and J lost 4 bases, with 6 bases between them. The germline gives CDR1 SNHLY, CDR2 FYNNEI. This CDR3 has 13 amino acids. For the CDR3, the DNA is TGTGCCAGCAGTGACGGGTATAATGAAAAACTGTTTTTT. It yields the protein CASSDGYNEKLFF.

This sequence joins TRBV6-5 and TRBJ1-5; 8 positions agree with TRBD1. The J segment lost 1 base and the V segment lost 8 bases, leaving 7 bases of the junction unmatched. CDR3 length equals 15 residues. In germline, CDR1 is MNHEY, CDR2 SVGAGI. The CDR3 region is CASRPGGRSNQPQHF. CDR3 nucleotides: TGTGCCAGCCGACCAGGGGGCCGGAGCAATCAGCCCCAGCATTTT.

The J gene is TRBJ2-2, the V gene TRBV18, with TRBD1 as a possible D gene (6 bases). This CDR3 has 14 amino acids. Germline CDR1 and CDR2: KGHSH and LQKENI. V was pared by 2 bases and J by 5 bases, with 9 bases between. DNA for the CDR3: TGTGCCAGCTCACCAGGGGGCAGGACCGGGGAGCTGTTTTTT. It codes for CASSPGGRTGELFF.

V gene TRBV7-8 combines with J gene TRBJ1-6, with 9 positions matching TRBD1. Germline V CDR1 and CDR2: SGHVS, FQNEAQ. This CDR3 is built from 16 residues. The trim removed 5 bases at V and 9 bases at J, leaving 11 bases unmatched. CDR3 nucleotides: TGTGCCAGCAGCAACCGGGACAGGGAGGTTGGTTCACCCCTCCACTTT. As protein: CASSNRDREVGSPLHF. Complete variable domain (other parts from reference TRBV7-8 and TRBJ1-6): GAGVSQSPRYKVAKRGQDVALRCDPISGHVSLFWYQQALGQGPEFLTYFQNEAQLDKSGLPSDRFFAERPEGSVSTLKIQRTQQEDSAVYLCASSNRDREVGSPLHFGNGTRLTVT.

This rearrangement joins TRBV28 to TRBJ2-7; TRBD1 matches 8 bases. Unmatched junction bases numbered 10, after V lost 6 bases and J lost 6 bases. The CDR3 is 14 residues long. Germline loops: CDR1 MDHEN, CDR2 SYDVKM. DNA for the CDR3: TGTGCCAGCAGGACCCGGACAGGGCAGTCCGAGCAGTACTTC. This codes for CASRTRTGQSEQYF.

The chain is built from TRBV10-3 and TRBJ1-1; D gene ambiguous. The V gene lost 8 bases and the J gene lost 1 base, with 14 bases spanning the gap. The CDR3 has 14 residues. CDR1 ENHRY and CDR2 SYGVKD come from the germline V gene. This CDR3 reads CAIGFAQQNTEAFF. CDR3 in DNA: TGTGCCATCGGTTTCGCACAGCAGAACACTGAAGCTTTCTTT.

The chain couples TRBV9 to TRBJ1-4; tentatively, D is TRBD1 (6 bases). The CDR3 has 15 amino acids. Germline CDR1 reads SGDLS; CDR2 reads YYNGEE. Trimming shortened V by 4 bases and J by 6 bases, and 16 bases separated the two germline ends. This CDR3 reads CASSLGGRTDEKLFF. The DNA of the CDR3 is TGTGCCAGCAGCCTCGGGGGACGGACAGATGAAAAACTGTTTTTT.

This sequence joins TRBV4-1 and TRBJ2-3; 8 positions agree with TRBD2. The J segment lost 1 base and the V segment lost 2 bases, leaving 5 bases of the junction unmatched. This CDR3 spans 16 amino acids. The germline gives CDR1 MGHRA, CDR2 YSYEKL. CDR3 in DNA: TGCGCCAGCAGCCAATACGGGGGGGGCGGCACAGATACGCAGTATTTT. Protein product: CASSQYGGGGTDTQYF.